This TCR beta chain comes out of a study of T cells in Graves' hyperthyroidism and ophthalmopathy. This clonotype was detected only a few times. From RNA transcripts, TCR beta CDR3 regions were amplified. RT-PCR in the first round (using the HTBI primer set) targeted the TCR CDR3. TCRdb ran MiXCR on the multiplex PCR reads and lists one entry per CDR3 protein. This table has over 400,000 distinct CDR3 sequences, about 20% appearing once. The CDR3 is made up of 14 amino acids. V shed 1 base and J shed 2 bases, with 7 bases lying between them. CDR1 and CDR2 (germline): MDHEN, SYDVKM. This receptor was taken from a woman between 65 and 79 years old with Graves' ophthalmopathy. The chain combines TRBV28 with TRBJ2-3; no definite D call. The sample comprised blood. CDR3 residues: CASSLYSLTDTQYF. Here the CDR3 DNA reads TGTGCCAGCAGTTTATACAGCCTCACAGATACGCAGTATTTT.